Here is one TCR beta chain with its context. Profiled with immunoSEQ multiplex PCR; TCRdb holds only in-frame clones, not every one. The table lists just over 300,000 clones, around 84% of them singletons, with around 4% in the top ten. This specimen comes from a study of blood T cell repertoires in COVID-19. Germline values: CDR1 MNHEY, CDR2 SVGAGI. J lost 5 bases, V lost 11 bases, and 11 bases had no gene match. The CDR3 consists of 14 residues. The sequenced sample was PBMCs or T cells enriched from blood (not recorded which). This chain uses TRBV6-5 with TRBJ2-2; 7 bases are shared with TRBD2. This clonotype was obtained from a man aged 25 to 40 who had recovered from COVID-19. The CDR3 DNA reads TGTGCCTGCGGGGGACGTCCAGTGACCGGGGAGCTGTTTTTT. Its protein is CACGGRPVTGELFF.